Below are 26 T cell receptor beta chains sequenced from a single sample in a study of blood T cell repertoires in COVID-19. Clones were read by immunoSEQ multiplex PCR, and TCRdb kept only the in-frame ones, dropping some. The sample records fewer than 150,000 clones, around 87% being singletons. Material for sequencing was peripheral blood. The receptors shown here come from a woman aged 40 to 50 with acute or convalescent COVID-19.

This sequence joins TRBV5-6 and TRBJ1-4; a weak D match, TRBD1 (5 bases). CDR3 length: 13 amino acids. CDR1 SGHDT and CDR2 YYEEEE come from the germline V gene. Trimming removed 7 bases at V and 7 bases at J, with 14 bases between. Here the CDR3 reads CASSLGRAEKLFF. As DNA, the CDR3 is TGTGCCAGCTCGTTGGGGCGCGCTGAAAAACTGTTTTTT.

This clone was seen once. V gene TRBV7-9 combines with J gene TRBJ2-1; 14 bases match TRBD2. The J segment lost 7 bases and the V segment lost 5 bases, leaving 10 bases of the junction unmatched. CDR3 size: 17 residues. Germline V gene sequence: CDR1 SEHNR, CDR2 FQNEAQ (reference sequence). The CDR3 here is CASSVAGLAGVWNEQFF. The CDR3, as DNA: TGTGCCAGCAGCGTGGCGGGACTAGCGGGAGTCTGGAATGAGCAGTTCTTC.

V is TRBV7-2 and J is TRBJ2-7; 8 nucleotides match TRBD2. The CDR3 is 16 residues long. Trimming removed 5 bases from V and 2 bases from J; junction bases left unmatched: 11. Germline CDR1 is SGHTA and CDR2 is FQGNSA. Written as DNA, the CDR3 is TGTGCCAGCAGCAAGACGCCGGGACTAGGGGCCTACGAGCAGTACTTC. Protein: CASSKTPGLGAYEQYF.

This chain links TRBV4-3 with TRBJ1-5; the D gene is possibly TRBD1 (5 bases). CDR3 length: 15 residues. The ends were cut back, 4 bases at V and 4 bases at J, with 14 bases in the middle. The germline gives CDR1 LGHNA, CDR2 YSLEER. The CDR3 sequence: CASSLGVGHNQPQHF. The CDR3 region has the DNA TGCGCCAGCAGCCTAGGGGTTGGGCATAATCAGCCCCAGCATTTT.

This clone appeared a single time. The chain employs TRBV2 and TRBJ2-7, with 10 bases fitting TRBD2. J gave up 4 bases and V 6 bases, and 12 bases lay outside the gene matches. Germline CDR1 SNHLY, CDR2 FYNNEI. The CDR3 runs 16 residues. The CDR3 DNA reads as TGTGCCAGCAGGACCACTAGCGGGGACGGCGGGTACGAGCAGTACTTC. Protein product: CASRTTSGDGGYEQYF. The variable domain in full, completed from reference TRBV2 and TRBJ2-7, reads EPEVTQTPSHQVTQMGQEVILRCVPISNHLYFYWYRQILGQKVEFLVSFYNNEISEKSEIFDDQFSVERPDGSNFTLKIRSTKLEDSAMYFCASRTTSGDGGYEQYFGPGTRLTVT.

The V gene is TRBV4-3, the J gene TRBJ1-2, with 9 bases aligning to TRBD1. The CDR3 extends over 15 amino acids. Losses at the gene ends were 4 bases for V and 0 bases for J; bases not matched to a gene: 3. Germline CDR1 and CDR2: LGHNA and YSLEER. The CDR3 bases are TGCGCCAGCAGCCCAGGGACAGGGTCTAACTATGGCTACACCTTC. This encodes CASSPGTGSNYGYTF.

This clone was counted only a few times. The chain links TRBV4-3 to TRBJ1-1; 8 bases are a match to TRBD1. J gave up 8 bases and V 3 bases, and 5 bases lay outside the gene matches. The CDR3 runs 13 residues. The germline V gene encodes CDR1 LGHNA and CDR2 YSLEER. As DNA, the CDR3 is TGCGCCAGCAGCCATACAGGGGGGGTGGAAGCTTTCTTT. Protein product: CASSHTGGVEAFF.

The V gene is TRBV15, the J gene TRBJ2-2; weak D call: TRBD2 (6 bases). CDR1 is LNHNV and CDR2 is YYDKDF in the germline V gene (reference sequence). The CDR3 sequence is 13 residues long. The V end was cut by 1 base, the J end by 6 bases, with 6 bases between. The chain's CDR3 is CATSRAGAGELFF. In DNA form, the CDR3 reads TGTGCCACCAGCAGAGCGGGAGCCGGGGAGCTGTTTTTT.

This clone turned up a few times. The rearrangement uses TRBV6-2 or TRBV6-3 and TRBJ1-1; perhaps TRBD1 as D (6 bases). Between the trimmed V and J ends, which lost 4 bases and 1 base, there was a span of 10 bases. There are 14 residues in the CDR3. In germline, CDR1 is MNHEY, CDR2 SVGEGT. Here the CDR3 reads CASSWDTKNTEAFF. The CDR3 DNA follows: TGTGCCAGCAGTTGGGACACCAAGAACACTGAAGCTTTCTTT.

CDR3 in DNA: TGTGCCAGCAGCTCTCGGGGGGGTAATTCACCCCTCCACTTT. Encoded protein: CASSSRGGNSPLHF. The rearrangement links TRBV7-3 to TRBJ1-6, with D perhaps matching TRBD1 (5 bases). Germline loops: CDR1 SGHTA, CDR2 FQGTGA. The CDR3 covers 14 residues. V gave up 4 bases and J gave up 6 bases, with 10 bases separating them.

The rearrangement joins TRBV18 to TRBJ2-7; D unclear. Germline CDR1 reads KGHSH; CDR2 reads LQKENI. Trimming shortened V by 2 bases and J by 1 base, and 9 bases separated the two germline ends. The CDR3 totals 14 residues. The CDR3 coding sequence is TGTGCCAGCTCACCAGGCAGTGTATCCTACGAGCAGTACTTC. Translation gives CASSPGSVSYEQYF.

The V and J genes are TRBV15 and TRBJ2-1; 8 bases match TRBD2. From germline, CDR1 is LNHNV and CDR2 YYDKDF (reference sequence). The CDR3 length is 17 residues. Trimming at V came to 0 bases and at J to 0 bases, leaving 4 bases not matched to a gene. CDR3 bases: TGTGCCACCAGCAGAGAACCGAGCGGGAGCTCCTACAATGAGCAGTTCTTC. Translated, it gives CATSREPSGSSYNEQFF.

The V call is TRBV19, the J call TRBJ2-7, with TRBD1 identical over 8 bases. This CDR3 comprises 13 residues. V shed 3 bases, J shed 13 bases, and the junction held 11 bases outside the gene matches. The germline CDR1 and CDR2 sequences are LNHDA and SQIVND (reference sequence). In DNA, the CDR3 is TGTGCCAGTAGTATGAGCAGGGGGCAGGTCATCTACTTC. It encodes CASSMSRGQVIYF.

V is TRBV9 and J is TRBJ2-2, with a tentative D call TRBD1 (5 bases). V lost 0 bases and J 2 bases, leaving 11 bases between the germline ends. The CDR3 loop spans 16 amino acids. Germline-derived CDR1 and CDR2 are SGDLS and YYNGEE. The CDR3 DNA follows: TGTGCCAGCAGCGTAGGGTCAGGGTATAACACCGGGGAGCTGTTTTTT. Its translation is CASSVGSGYNTGELFF.

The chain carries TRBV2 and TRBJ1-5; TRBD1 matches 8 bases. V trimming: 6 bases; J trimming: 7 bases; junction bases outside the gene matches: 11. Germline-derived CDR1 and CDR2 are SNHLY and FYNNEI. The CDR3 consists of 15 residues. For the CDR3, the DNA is TGTGCCAGCAGCGAAACAGGACAGGGTAACCAGCCCCAGCATTTT. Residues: CASSETGQGNQPQHF. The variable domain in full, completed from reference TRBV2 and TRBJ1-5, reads EPEVTQTPSHQVTQMGQEVILRCVPISNHLYFYWYRQILGQKVEFLVSFYNNEISEKSEIFDDQFSVERPDGSNFTLKIRSTKLEDSAMYFCASSETGQGNQPQHFGDGTRLSIL.

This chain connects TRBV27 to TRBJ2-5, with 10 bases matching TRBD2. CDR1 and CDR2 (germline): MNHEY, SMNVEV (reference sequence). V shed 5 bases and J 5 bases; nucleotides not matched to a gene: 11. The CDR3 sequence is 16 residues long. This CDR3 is CASSPVLPGLAETQYF. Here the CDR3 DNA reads TGTGCCAGCAGTCCCGTCCTACCGGGACTAGCGGAGACCCAGTACTTC.

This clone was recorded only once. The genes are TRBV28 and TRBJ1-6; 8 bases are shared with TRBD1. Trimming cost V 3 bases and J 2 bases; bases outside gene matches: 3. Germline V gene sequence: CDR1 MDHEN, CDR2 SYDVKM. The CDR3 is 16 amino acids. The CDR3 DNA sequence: TGTGCCAGCAGTTTGACAGGGGTCCCCTATAATTCACCCCTCCACTTT. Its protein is CASSLTGVPYNSPLHF.

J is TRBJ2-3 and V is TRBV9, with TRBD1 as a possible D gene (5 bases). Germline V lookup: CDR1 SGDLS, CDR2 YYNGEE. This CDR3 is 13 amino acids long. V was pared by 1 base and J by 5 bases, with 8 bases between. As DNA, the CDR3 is TGTGCCAGCAGCGTACTCCAGGGAGATACGCAGTATTTT. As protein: CASSVLQGDTQYF.

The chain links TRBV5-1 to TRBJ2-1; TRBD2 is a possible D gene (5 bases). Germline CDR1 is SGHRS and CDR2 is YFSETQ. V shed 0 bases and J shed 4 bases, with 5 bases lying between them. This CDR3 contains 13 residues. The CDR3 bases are TGCGCCAGCAGCTTGGGGACTTACAATGAGCAGTTCTTC. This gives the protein CASSLGTYNEQFF.

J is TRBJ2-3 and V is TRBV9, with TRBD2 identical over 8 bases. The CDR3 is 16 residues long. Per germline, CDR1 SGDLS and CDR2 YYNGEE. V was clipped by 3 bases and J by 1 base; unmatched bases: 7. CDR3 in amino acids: CASSGKAGAGTDTQYF. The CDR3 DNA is TGTGCCAGCAGCGGAAAAGCGGGGGCGGGCACAGATACGCAGTATTTT.

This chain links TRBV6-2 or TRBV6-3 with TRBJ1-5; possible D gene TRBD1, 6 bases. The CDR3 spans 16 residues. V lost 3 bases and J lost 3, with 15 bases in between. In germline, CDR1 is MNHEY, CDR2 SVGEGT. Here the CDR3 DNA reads TGTGCCAGCAGTTATTTCACAGGGCAGATCAATCAGCCCCAGCATTTT. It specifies CASSYFTGQINQPQHF.

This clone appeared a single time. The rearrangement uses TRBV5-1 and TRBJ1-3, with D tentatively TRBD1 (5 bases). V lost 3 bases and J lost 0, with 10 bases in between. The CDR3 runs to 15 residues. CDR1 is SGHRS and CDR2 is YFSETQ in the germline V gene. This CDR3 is CASSWGDISGNTIYF. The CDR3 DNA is TGCGCCAGCAGCTGGGGGGATATCTCTGGAAACACCATATATTTT.

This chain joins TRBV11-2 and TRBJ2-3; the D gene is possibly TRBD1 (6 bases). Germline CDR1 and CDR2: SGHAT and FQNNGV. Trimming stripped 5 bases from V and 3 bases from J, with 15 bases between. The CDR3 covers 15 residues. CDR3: CASSLGPRGTDTQYF. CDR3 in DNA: TGTGCCAGCAGCCTCGGACCGAGGGGGACAGATACGCAGTATTTT.

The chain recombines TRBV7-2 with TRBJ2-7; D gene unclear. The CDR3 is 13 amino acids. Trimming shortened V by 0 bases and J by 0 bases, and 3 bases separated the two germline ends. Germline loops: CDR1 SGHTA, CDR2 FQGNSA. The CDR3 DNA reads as TGTGCCAGCAGCTTAGCGAGCTCCTACGAGCAGTACTTC. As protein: CASSLASSYEQYF.

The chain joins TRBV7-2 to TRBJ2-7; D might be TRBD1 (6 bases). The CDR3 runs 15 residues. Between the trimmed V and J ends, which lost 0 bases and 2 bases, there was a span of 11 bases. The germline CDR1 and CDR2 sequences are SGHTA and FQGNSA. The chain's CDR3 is CASSLALGQTYEQYF. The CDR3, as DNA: TGTGCCAGCAGCTTAGCGCTCGGACAGACCTACGAGCAGTACTTC.

The CDR3 DNA sequence: TGTGCCAGCAGTGAGGGCAGGGGCCCTCTTTTTACGGGACAGCCCCAGCATTTT. Protein sequence: CASSEGRGPLFTGQPQHF. The rearrangement uses TRBV6-1 and TRBJ1-5, with D possibly being TRBD1 (6 bases). Germline V gene sequence: CDR1 MNHNS, CDR2 SASEGT. The germline V and J ends were trimmed by 3 bases and 7 bases, with 25 bases remaining between them. This CDR3 comprises 18 residues.